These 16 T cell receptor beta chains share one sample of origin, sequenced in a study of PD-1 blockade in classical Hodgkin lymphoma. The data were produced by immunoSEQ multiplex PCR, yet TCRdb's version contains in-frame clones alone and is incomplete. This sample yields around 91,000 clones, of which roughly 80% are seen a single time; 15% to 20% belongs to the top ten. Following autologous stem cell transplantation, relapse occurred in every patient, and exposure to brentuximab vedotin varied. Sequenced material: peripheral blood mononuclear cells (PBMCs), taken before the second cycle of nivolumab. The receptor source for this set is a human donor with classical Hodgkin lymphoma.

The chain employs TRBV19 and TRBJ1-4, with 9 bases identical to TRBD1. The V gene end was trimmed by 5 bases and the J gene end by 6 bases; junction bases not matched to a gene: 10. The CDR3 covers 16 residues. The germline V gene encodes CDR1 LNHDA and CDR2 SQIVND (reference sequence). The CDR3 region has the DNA TGTGCCAGTAGTCTGGACAGGGGACAGGGTTATGAAAAACTGTTTTTT. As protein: CASSLDRGQGYEKLFF.

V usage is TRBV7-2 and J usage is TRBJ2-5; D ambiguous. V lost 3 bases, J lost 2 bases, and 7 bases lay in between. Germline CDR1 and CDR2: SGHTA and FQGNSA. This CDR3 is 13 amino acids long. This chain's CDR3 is CASSFGLQETQYF. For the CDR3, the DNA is TGTGCCAGCAGCTTTGGGCTACAAGAGACCCAGTACTTC.

CDR3 sequence: CACRDEGPLDYGYTF. CDR3 sequence (DNA): TGTGCCTGCCGGGATGAAGGACCTCTTGACTATGGCTACACCTTC. V is TRBV6-5 and J is TRBJ1-2, with unresolved D. Germline V gene sequence: CDR1 MNHEY, CDR2 SVGAGI. The CDR3 totals 15 residues. Trimming shortened V by 11 bases and J by 3 bases, and 22 bases separated the two germline ends.

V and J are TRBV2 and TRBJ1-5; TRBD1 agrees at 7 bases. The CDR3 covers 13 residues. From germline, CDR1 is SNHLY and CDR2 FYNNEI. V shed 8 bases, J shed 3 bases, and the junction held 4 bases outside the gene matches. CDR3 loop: CASGDSSNQPQHF. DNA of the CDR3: TGTGCCAGCGGGGACAGTTCCAATCAGCCCCAGCATTTT. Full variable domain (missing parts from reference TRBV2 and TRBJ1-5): EPEVTQTPSHQVTQMGQEVILRCVPISNHLYFYWYRQILGQKVEFLVSFYNNEISEKSEIFDDQFSVERPDGSNFTLKIRSTKLEDSAMYFCASGDSSNQPQHFGDGTRLSIL.

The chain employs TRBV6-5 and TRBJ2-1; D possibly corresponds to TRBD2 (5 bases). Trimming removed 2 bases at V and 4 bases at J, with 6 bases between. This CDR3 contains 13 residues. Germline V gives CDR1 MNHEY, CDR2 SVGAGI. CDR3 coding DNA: TGTGCCAGCAGTTACCCGGGATACAATGAGCAGTTCTTC. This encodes CASSYPGYNEQFF.

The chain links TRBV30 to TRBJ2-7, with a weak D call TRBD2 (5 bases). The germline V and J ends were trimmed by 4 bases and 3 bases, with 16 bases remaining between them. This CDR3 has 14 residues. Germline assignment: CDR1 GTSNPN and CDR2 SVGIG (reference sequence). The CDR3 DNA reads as TGTGCCTGGAAAAGTTCGGGGTTTTTCTACGAGCAGTACTTC. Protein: CAWKSSGFFYEQYF.

CDR3 in DNA: TGTGCCAGCAGCCCCTCATTAGGTGGAGGGCCCGAGCAGTACTTC. This encodes CASSPSLGGGPEQYF. The chain uses TRBV6-5 and TRBJ2-7; D might be TRBD2 (6 bases). The CDR3 spans 15 residues. The V end was cut by 6 bases, the J end by 6 bases, with 21 bases between. Germline assignment: CDR1 MNHEY and CDR2 SVGAGI.

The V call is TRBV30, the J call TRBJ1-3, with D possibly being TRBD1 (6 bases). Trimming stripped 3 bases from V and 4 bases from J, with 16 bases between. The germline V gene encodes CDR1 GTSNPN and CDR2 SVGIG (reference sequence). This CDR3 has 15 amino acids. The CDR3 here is CAWRGPGVSGNTIYF. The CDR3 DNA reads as TGTGCCTGGAGGGGCCCAGGGGTATCGGGAAACACCATATATTTT.

The chain's CDR3 is CSVEASPTDTQYF. The CDR3 coding sequence is TGCAGCGTTGAGGCCTCCCCGACAGATACGCAGTATTTT. The chain links TRBV29-1 to TRBJ2-3; no reliable D call. Trimming stripped 3 bases from V and 3 bases from J, with 10 bases between. From germline, CDR1 is SQVTM and CDR2 ANQGSEA. This CDR3 comprises 13 residues.

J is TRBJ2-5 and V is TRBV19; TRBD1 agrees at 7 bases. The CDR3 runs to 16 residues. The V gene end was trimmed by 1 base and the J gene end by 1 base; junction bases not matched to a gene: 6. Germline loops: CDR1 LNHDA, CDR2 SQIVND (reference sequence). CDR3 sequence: CASSIGAGGGQETQYF. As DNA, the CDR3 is TGTGCCAGTAGTATAGGGGCAGGGGGTGGCCAAGAGACCCAGTACTTC.

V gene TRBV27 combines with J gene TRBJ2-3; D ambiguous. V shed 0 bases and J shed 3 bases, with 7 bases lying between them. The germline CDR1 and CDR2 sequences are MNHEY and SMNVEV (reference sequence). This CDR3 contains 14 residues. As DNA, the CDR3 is TGTGCCAGCAGTTTATCGATAAGGACAGATACGCAGTATTTT. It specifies CASSLSIRTDTQYF.

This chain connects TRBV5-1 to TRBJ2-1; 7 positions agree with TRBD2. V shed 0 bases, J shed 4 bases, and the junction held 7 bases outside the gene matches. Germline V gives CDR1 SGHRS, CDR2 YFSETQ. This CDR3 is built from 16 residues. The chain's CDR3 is CASSLVASSGYNEQFF. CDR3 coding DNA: TGCGCCAGCAGCTTGGTGGCGTCTAGCGGATACAATGAGCAGTTCTTC.

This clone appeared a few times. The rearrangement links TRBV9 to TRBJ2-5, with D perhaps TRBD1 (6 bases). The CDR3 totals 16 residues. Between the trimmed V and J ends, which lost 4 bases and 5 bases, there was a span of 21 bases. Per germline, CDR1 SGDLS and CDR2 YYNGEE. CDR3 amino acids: CASSPPQGRSGETQYF. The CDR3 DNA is TGTGCCAGCAGCCCCCCCCAGGGGCGGTCCGGGGAGACCCAGTACTTC.

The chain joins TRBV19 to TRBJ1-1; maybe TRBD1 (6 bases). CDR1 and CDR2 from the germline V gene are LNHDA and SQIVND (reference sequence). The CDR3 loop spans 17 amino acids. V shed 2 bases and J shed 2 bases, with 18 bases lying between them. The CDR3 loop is CASSIKGDGQTNTEAFF. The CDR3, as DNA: TGTGCCAGTAGTATAAAGGGGGATGGGCAGACAAACACTGAAGCTTTCTTT.

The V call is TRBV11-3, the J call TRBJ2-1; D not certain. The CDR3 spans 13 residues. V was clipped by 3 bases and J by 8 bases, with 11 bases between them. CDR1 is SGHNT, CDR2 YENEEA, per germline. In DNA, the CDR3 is TGTGCCAGCAGCTTTTCAGTTGGGGATGAGCAGTTCTTC. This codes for CASSFSVGDEQFF.

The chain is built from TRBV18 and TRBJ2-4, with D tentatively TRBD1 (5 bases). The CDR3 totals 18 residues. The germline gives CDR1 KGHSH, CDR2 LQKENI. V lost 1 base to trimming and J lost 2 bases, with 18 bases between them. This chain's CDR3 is CASSPLRTSTTTKNIQYF. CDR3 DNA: TGTGCCAGCTCACCACTTAGGACATCAACCACCACCAAAAACATTCAGTACTTC.